Below are 28 T cell receptor beta chains sequenced from a single sample in a study of cytomegalovirus exposure and HLA in healthy donors. The repertoire was sequenced with immunoSEQ multiplex PCR; TCRdb's copy has only in-frame clones and lacks some. The table lists around 58,000 clones, roughly 91% of them singletons, with 1.7% in the top ten. The sequencing input was PBMCs. All receptors come from a woman aged 18-29 years in good health and CMV-seronegative.

The rearrangement joins TRBV30 to TRBJ2-1; 14 bases match TRBD2. CDR1 GTSNPN and CDR2 SVGIG come from the germline V gene (reference sequence). The CDR3 sequence is 18 residues long. Trimming took 2 bases from V and 10 from J; bases not matched to a gene: 16. The CDR3 region is CAWSPRTSGRPSPPEQFF. The CDR3 coding sequence is TGTGCCTGGAGTCCACGGACTAGCGGGAGGCCCTCACCCCCAGAGCAGTTCTTC.

The V call is TRBV28, the J call TRBJ2-4; D is unclear. CDR1 MDHEN and CDR2 SYDVKM come from the germline V gene. This CDR3 spans 15 amino acids. Between the trimmed V and J ends, which lost 3 bases and 0 bases, there was a span of 9 bases. The CDR3 nucleotides are TGTGCCAGCAGTTTTTTATCCCTAGCCAAAAACATTCAGTACTTC. Amino acids: CASSFLSLAKNIQYF.

This clone was observed a few times. The J gene is TRBJ1-1, the V gene TRBV6-5; 7 nucleotides match TRBD1. J gave up 0 bases and V 2 bases, and 6 bases lay outside the gene matches. Germline loops: CDR1 MNHEY, CDR2 SVGAGI. This CDR3 has 16 residues. CDR3 nucleotides: TGTGCCAGCAGTTACCGGGACAGTACCATGAACACTGAAGCTTTCTTT. It is translated as CASSYRDSTMNTEAFF.

The chain joins TRBV18 to TRBJ1-6; D is perhaps TRBD1 (6 bases). Germline V gene sequence: CDR1 KGHSH, CDR2 LQKENI. V dropped 4 bases and J dropped 7 bases, with 17 bases sitting between them. The CDR3 contains 16 residues. The CDR3 nucleotides read TGTGCCAGCTCACTGCGTGGGGGCAGCGTAAATTCACCCCTCCACTTT. Translating it yields CASSLRGGSVNSPLHF.

A single count supports this clone. This chain connects TRBV6-1 to TRBJ2-7, with 9 bases lining up with TRBD1. Germline loops: CDR1 MNHNS, CDR2 SASEGT. The CDR3 is 15 amino acids. V lost 9 bases to trimming and J lost 1 base; unmatched junction nucleotides: 10. CDR3 protein: CASATGTGSSYEQYF. DNA for the CDR3: TGTGCCAGTGCAACCGGGACAGGGTCTTCCTACGAGCAGTACTTC.

This chain joins TRBV29-1 and TRBJ2-7; no clear D. The CDR3 loop spans 13 amino acids. CDR1 is SQVTM and CDR2 is ANQGSEA in the germline V gene. The V and J ends lost 4 bases and 1 base respectively, with 11 bases between them. The CDR3 DNA sequence: TGCAGCGTTGGTTGGGTAGCATCCTACGAGCAGTACTTC. The encoded protein is CSVGWVASYEQYF.

The rearrangement links TRBV28 to TRBJ1-4; 7 bases match TRBD1. V lost 7 bases to trimming and J lost 7 bases; unmatched junction nucleotides: 9. The CDR3 contains 14 residues. Germline V gene sequence: CDR1 MDHEN, CDR2 SYDVKM. CDR3 nucleotide sequence: TGTGCCAGCAACGATGACAGGGTCGGTGAAAAACTGTTTTTT. Translation gives CASNDDRVGEKLFF.

The J gene is TRBJ2-7, the V gene TRBV6-6; 7 bases fit TRBD2. This CDR3 has 15 residues. Germline V gene data show CDR1 as MNHNY and CDR2 as SVGAGI (reference sequence). Losses at the gene ends were 4 bases for V and 4 bases for J; bases not matched to a gene: 10. CDR3 DNA sequence: TGTGCCAGCAGTTCCCACGGGGACTACAAGTACGAGCAGTACTTC. Protein sequence: CASSSHGDYKYEQYF.

The rearrangement links TRBV27 to TRBJ2-3, with 13 nucleotides matching TRBD2. V gave up 5 bases and J gave up 5 bases; unmatched junction bases: 4. Germline CDR1 MNHEY, CDR2 SMNVEV (reference sequence). The CDR3 spans 15 residues. CDR3 region: CASSLTSGRKDTQYF. CDR3 bases: TGTGCCAGCAGTCTGACTAGCGGGAGGAAAGATACGCAGTATTTT.

This chain links TRBV2 with TRBJ2-2; tentative D call: TRBD1 (5 bases). Trimming took 8 bases from V and 5 from J, leaving 18 bases between them. Germline CDR1 and CDR2: SNHLY and FYNNEI. There are 15 residues in the CDR3. CDR3 sequence reads: CASLINSGKTGELFF. In nucleotides, the CDR3 is TGTGCCAGCCTTATAAATTCAGGGAAAACCGGGGAGCTGTTTTTT. Drawing the rest from reference TRBV2 and TRBJ2-2, the complete variable domain is EPEVTQTPSHQVTQMGQEVILRCVPISNHLYFYWYRQILGQKVEFLVSFYNNEISEKSEIFDDQFSVERPDGSNFTLKIRSTKLEDSAMYFCASLINSGKTGELFFGEGSRLTVL.

This clone showed up just a few times. The rearrangement uses TRBV30 and TRBJ1-1, with D perhaps TRBD1 (5 bases). This CDR3 contains 15 residues. The V and J ends lost 0 bases and 0 bases respectively, with 11 bases between them. In germline, CDR1 is GTSNPN, CDR2 SVGIG (reference sequence). In nucleotides, the CDR3 is TGTGCCTGGAGTGTCCCTACAGGCATGAACACTGAAGCTTTCTTT. Translated, it gives CAWSVPTGMNTEAFF.

V is TRBV5-1 and J is TRBJ2-1; 10 bases align to TRBD2. The germline V gene has CDR1 SGHRS and CDR2 YFSETQ. This CDR3 has 16 amino acids. The ends lost 4 bases at V and 5 bases at J; junction bases unmatched: 9. CDR3 region: CASSPLAGAGDNEQFF. The CDR3 DNA reads as TGCGCCAGCAGCCCTCTAGCGGGGGCAGGGGACAATGAGCAGTTCTTC. Full variable domain (rest looked up from reference TRBV5-1 and TRBJ2-1): KAGVTQTPRYLIKTRGQQVTLSCSPISGHRSVSWYQQTPGQGLQFLFEYFSETQRNKGNFPGRFSGRQFSNSRSEMNVSTLELGDSALYLCASSPLAGAGDNEQFFGPGTRLTVL.

The chain links TRBV7-2 to TRBJ2-5; D might be TRBD1 (8 bases). The CDR3 spans 15 residues. Trimming stripped 7 bases from V and 5 bases from J, with 20 bases between. Per germline, CDR1 SGHTA and CDR2 FQGNSA. The CDR3 is CASTPRQGRGETQYF. CDR3 coding DNA: TGTGCCAGCACCCCCCGACAGGGGAGGGGGGAGACCCAGTACTTC.

The CDR3 region has the DNA TGTGCCATCAATCACCAGGGGCGGAACACTGAAGCTTTCTTT. It yields the protein CAINHQGRNTEAFF. V usage is TRBV10-3 and J usage is TRBJ1-1; D perhaps matches TRBD1 (6 bases). Looked up from germline, CDR1 is ENHRY and CDR2 is SYGVKD. CDR3 length: 14 amino acids. Trimming took off 7 bases at V and 1 base at J, with 13 bases between the two ends.

This clone was seen a handful of times. This chain's CDR3 is CASRRLAGENEQFF. Here the CDR3 DNA reads TGTGCCAGCAGAAGACTAGCGGGAGAGAATGAGCAGTTCTTC. The rearrangement joins TRBV2 to TRBJ2-1, with TRBD2 matching over 12 bases. CDR3 length equals 14 residues. With V trimmed by 6 bases and J by 7 bases, 4 bases remained unmatched. Germline values: CDR1 SNHLY, CDR2 FYNNEI. The full variable domain, its missing parts supplied by reference TRBV2 and TRBJ2-1, is EPEVTQTPSHQVTQMGQEVILRCVPISNHLYFYWYRQILGQKVEFLVSFYNNEISEKSEIFDDQFSVERPDGSNFTLKIRSTKLEDSAMYFCASRRLAGENEQFFGPGTRLTVL.

This clone showed up just once. CDR3 sequence (DNA): TGTGCCAGCAGCTTATGGCTGGGGCCGGCCAAAAACATTCAGTACTTC. It is translated as CASSLWLGPAKNIQYF. This chain joins TRBV11-2 and TRBJ2-4; perhaps TRBD1 as D (5 bases). V lost 2 bases and J 1 base, leaving 12 bases between the germline ends. From germline, CDR1 is SGHAT and CDR2 FQNNGV. This CDR3 contains 16 residues.

The chain joins TRBV28 to TRBJ2-1; TRBD2 is a possible D gene (6 bases). V lost 2 bases and J lost 5, with 13 bases in between. There are 15 residues in the CDR3. CDR1 and CDR2 (germline): MDHEN, SYDVKM. The CDR3 DNA reads as TGTGCCAGCAGTTTAGAGGGACTCCGAGACAATGAGCAGTTCTTC. This sequence encodes CASSLEGLRDNEQFF.

The chain links TRBV4-3 to TRBJ2-1, with 10 bases aligning to TRBD2. The V and J ends lost 0 bases and 15 bases, in that order; junction bases with no gene match: 8. Germline lookup yields CDR1 LGHNA and CDR2 YSLEER. CDR3 size: 14 residues. The chain's CDR3 is CASSQDPSGGGRFF. The CDR3 DNA reads TGCGCCAGCAGCCAAGACCCTAGCGGGGGCGGTAGGTTCTTC.

V is TRBV5-5 and J is TRBJ2-1; the D gene is possibly TRBD2 (5 bases). Germline lookup yields CDR1 SGHKS and CDR2 YYEKEE (reference sequence). Trimming stripped 2 bases from V and 9 bases from J, with 12 bases between. The CDR3 totals 13 residues. Written as DNA, the CDR3 is TGTGCCAGCAGCTTAGCCGGGGATGGTGAGCAGTTCTTC. Protein: CASSLAGDGEQFF.

A note on this clone: One end of the junction is discordant with germline, which a read error may explain. V gene TRBV4-1 combines with J gene TRBJ1-4, with 7 bases matching TRBD1. This CDR3 region has 14 residues. In germline, CDR1 is MGHRA, CDR2 YSYEKL. As DNA, the CDR3 is TGCGCCAGCAGGCAAGGGGGCGGGAGAGAAAAACTGTTTTTT. It is translated as CASRQGGGREKLFF.

Regarding this clone: The identical CDR3 is also encoded by other nucleotide sequences in the sample. The chain is built from TRBV7-2 and TRBJ1-2; D perhaps matches TRBD1 (5 bases). CDR1 is SGHTA and CDR2 is FQGNSA in the germline V gene. Deletions cut 1 base from V and 5 bases from J, with 8 bases between. The CDR3 extends over 13 amino acids. The DNA of the CDR3 is TGTGCCAGCAGCTTAGACAGGATATATGGCTACACCTTC. Translating it yields CASSLDRIYGYTF.

The rearrangement links TRBV12-5 to TRBJ1-2, with 7 positions matching TRBD1. V dropped 3 bases and J dropped 8; count of bases not matched to a gene: 6. CDR1 and CDR2 from the germline V gene are LGHNT and FRNRAP. The length of the CDR3 is 13 residues. CDR3 coding DNA: TGTGCTAGTGGTTTCGGGCAGGGGGAAGGCTACACCTTC. It codes for CASGFGQGEGYTF.

The count of this clone is one. The chain uses TRBV9 and TRBJ2-3, with D perhaps matching TRBD1 (6 bases). V was shortened by 0 bases and J by 3 bases, with 11 bases between the two germline ends. CDR1 and CDR2 from the germline V gene are SGDLS and YYNGEE. This CDR3 has 15 amino acids. This CDR3 is CASSVVGTYTDTQYF. The CDR3 DNA follows: TGTGCCAGCAGCGTAGTTGGGACATATACAGATACGCAGTATTTT.

The V and J genes are TRBV4-1 and TRBJ2-5, with TRBD2 matching over 9 bases. Germline V gives CDR1 MGHRA, CDR2 YSYEKL. Losses at the gene ends were 0 bases for V and 3 bases for J; bases not matched to a gene: 17. The CDR3 is 20 residues long. CDR3 sequence: CASSQDPVKLRAGGKETQYF. The CDR3 DNA sequence: TGCGCCAGCAGCCAAGATCCGGTTAAATTAAGGGCGGGGGGGAAAGAGACCCAGTACTTC.

The chain is built from TRBV7-3 and TRBJ1-2; TRBD1 matches at 9 bases. CDR1 is SGHTA and CDR2 is FQGTGA in the germline V gene. Unmatched junction bases numbered 4, after V lost 6 bases and J lost 5 bases. This CDR3 region has 13 residues. Here the CDR3 DNA reads TGTGCCAGCAGTGACGGGACAGGGTATGGCTACACCTTC. Residues: CASSDGTGYGYTF.

This clone appeared once. The chain employs TRBV6-6 and TRBJ2-1; D might be TRBD2 (6 bases). The germline V gene encodes CDR1 MNHNY and CDR2 SVGAGI (reference sequence). The V and J ends lost 7 bases and 6 bases respectively, with 16 bases between them. The CDR3 consists of 14 residues. Here the CDR3 reads CASMIAVYGNEQFF. For the CDR3, the DNA is TGTGCCAGCATGATAGCGGTTTACGGCAATGAGCAGTTCTTC.

The chain is built from TRBV27 and TRBJ2-7; 9 bases are shared with TRBD2. Germline loops: CDR1 MNHEY, CDR2 SMNVEV (reference sequence). CDR3 length: 16 amino acids. Trimming cost V 2 bases and J 7 bases; bases outside gene matches: 12. The chain's CDR3 is CASSLLVGLREGEQYF. The CDR3, as DNA: TGTGCCAGCAGTTTACTTGTAGGGCTGCGGGAGGGTGAGCAGTACTTC.

There are a few counts of this clone. V usage is TRBV4-1 and J usage is TRBJ2-4; 12 bases match TRBD2. Per germline, CDR1 MGHRA and CDR2 YSYEKL. Germline trimming cut 3 bases from V and 11 bases from J; bases unmatched to any gene: 11. The CDR3 covers 16 residues. CDR3 loop: CASSHRDGRLAGVQYF. In nucleotides, the CDR3 is TGCGCCAGCAGCCATAGGGACGGAAGACTAGCGGGGGTTCAGTACTTC.